This TCR beta chain was captured in a study of shared clonotypes between healthy human individuals. The germline V gene encodes CDR1 SGHTA and CDR2 FQGTGA. CDR3 size: 15 residues. V was clipped by 3 bases and J by 2 bases; unmatched bases: 5. Study-level findings and limits: Naive subsets usually exceeded memory subsets in estimated richness.

About this clone itself: The antigen is unknown.

Assay used: immunoSEQ multiplex PCR; TCRdb lists only in-frame clones, some missing. The sample has about 960,000 clones; roughly 72% are singletons. V is TRBV7-3 and J is TRBJ2-3; 7 bases agree with TRBD2. Sequencing input: memory CD4+ T cells sorted from blood. Described subset: CD45RA-negative fraction. The sequence came from a man aged 18 to 29 in good health. The CDR3 DNA reads as TGTGCCAGCAGCTTTAGCGGGCCGCCCACAGATACGCAGTATTTT. As protein: CASSFSGPPTDTQYF.